The source of this T cell receptor (beta chain) is a study of blood T cell repertoires in COVID-19. The wider study: Both acute and convalescent COVID-19 samples were obtained from the United States, Italy and Spain. The cDNA or gDNA used as material had been derived from T cells, B-cell-depleted T cells, or PBMCs.

J gave up 5 bases and V 1 base, and 11 bases lay outside the gene matches. Germline values: CDR1 KGHSH, CDR2 LQKENI. CDR3 length equals 18 residues. Original data processing: Researchers report that nucleated cell counts were estimated from reference gene primer amplification. The table came from immunoSEQ multiplex PCR; TCRdb's copy has only in-frame clones and leaves some out. For V, J and clone size, that table is used; D and trimming come from the DNA. The sample has 250,000 to 300,000 clones; around nine tenths are singletons. This TCR was recovered from a woman aged 60-70 years with acute or convalescent COVID-19. The rearrangement links TRBV18 to TRBJ2-1; 10 bases are shared with TRBD2. The sequencing sample was made of peripheral blood. DNA of the CDR3: TGTGCCAGCTCACCACGAGCGGGAGGGTTAGCGGCACACAATGAGCAGTTCTTC. Protein: CASSPRAGGLAAHNEQFF.